Listed below are T cell receptor beta chains from one sample, sequenced in a study of blood T cell repertoires in COVID-19. Only in-frame clones appear in the TCRdb table, and some are missing; sequencing was by immunoSEQ multiplex PCR. Among around 200,000 clones listed, around 80% were seen once. The sequencing sample was made of peripheral blood. The receptor set was obtained from an elderly woman with active or convalescent COVID-19. Both conserved end residues are part of each CDR3. The D gene is left open where the match is weak. The size field is filled for only some rows; it gives once, few, many or a size class.

TRBV5-1	TRBD1	.	18	TRBJ1-1	CASSPQAGQGALNTEAFF	TGCGCCAGCAGCCCCCAGGCAGGACAGGGGGCTCTGAACACTGAAGCTTTCTTT
TRBV28	TRBD2	.	16	TRBJ2-7	CASKLGTKISSYEQYF	TGTGCCAGCAAACTGGGGACTAAGATATCCTCCTACGAGCAGTACTTC
TRBV27	.	.	15	TRBJ2-7	CASSLSGYSSYEQYF	TGTGCCAGCAGTTTATCGGGCTACTCGTCCTACGAGCAGTACTTC
TRBV5-1	.	.	13	TRBJ1-2	CASRYRADYGYTF	TGCGCCAGCAGGTACAGGGCGGACTATGGCTACACCTTC
TRBV5-1	.	.	14	TRBJ2-1	CASSLAQVGDTFFF	TGCGCCAGCAGCTTGGCTCAAGTGGGGGACACTTTCTTCTTC
TRBV6-5	TRBD1	.	15	TRBJ1-5	CASSYFRDRAQPQHF	TGTGCCAGCAGTTACTTCCGGGACAGGGCCCAGCCCCAGCATTTT
TRBV27	TRBD1	.	14	TRBJ2-7	CASSVTQGGSEQYF	TGTGCCAGCAGTGTTACACAGGGGGGCTCCGAGCAGTACTTC
TRBV7-9	TRBD1	.	14	TRBJ1-4	CASSVGTGSEKLFF	TGTGCCAGCAGCGTAGGGACAGGCTCTGAAAAACTGTTTTTT
TRBV5-4	.	few	14	TRBJ1-1	CASSLTRGYTEAFF	TGTGCCAGCAGCCTCACGAGGGGGTACACTGAAGCTTTCTTT
TRBV5-8	.	.	13	TRBJ2-5	CASSAFQAPPQYF	TGTGCCAGCAGCGCCTTCCAGGCACCCCCCCAGTACTTC
TRBV2	TRBD1	.	14	TRBJ1-1	CASSRQGKDTEAFF	TGTGCCAGCAGTAGACAGGGGAAGGACACTGAAGCTTTCTTT
TRBV5-4	.	.	13	TRBJ2-5	CASSQFDQETQYF	TGTGCCAGCAGCCAGTTCGACCAAGAGACCCAGTACTTC
TRBV24-1	TRBD1	.	15	TRBJ2-7	CATSDGDRGASEQYF	TGTGCCACCAGTGATGGGGACAGGGGGGCGAGCGAGCAGTACTTC
TRBV7-9	.	.	16	TRBJ1-2	CASSKTGGRKVDGYTF	TGTGCCAGCAGCAAAACGGGGGGGCGCAAGGTTGATGGCTACACCTTC
TRBV2	.	.	14	TRBJ1-3	CASAQGTSGNTIYF	TGTGCCAGCGCGCAGGGCACCTCTGGAAACACCATATATTTT
TRBV21-1	.	few	15	TRBJ2-7	CASSRSRQGVYEQYF	TGTGCCAGCAGCAGGTCGCGACAGGGAGTCTACGAGCAGTACTTC
TRBV5-5	.	few	15	TRBJ1-5	CASSLVAGVGQPQHF	TGTGCCAGCAGCTTGGTGGCAGGGGTGGGTCAGCCCCAGCATTTT
TRBV7-9	TRBD1	.	17	TRBJ1-2	CASSLVQGTKGNYGYTF	TGTGCCAGCAGCTTAGTACAGGGGACAAAGGGGAACTATGGCTACACCTTC
TRBV4-3	.	.	17	TRBJ1-2	CASSQEALGATNYGYTF	TGCGCCAGCAGCCAAGAGGCGTTGGGGGCAACTAACTATGGCTACACCTTC
TRBV6-2/TRBV6-3	.	once	14	TRBJ1-1	CASSYSVETTEAFF	TGTGCCAGCAGTTACTCAGTTGAGACAACTGAAGCTTTCTTT
TRBV19	.	.	13	TRBJ2-5	CASSIIAKETQYF	TGTGCCAGTAGTATTATTGCTAAAGAGACCCAGTACTTC
TRBV3-1/TRBV3-2	TRBD2	.	14	TRBJ2-7	CASSSGTISSVQYF	TGTGCCAGCAGCTCAGGGACTATCTCCTCAGTGCAGTACTTC
TRBV9	.	few	15	TRBJ2-1	CASSVSGGSYNEQFF	TGTGCCAGCAGCGTCTCCGGGGGATCCTACAATGAGCAGTTCTTC
TRBV10-3	.	.	14	TRBJ2-7	CAISERGPLYEQYF	TGTGCCATCAGTGAAAGGGGCCCCCTCTACGAGCAGTACTTC
TRBV27	.	.	14	TRBJ2-7	CASSSGMMAYEQYF	TGTGCCAGCAGTTCGGGGATGATGGCCTACGAGCAGTACTTC
TRBV6-5	TRBD1	.	13	TRBJ1-1	CASLETGQAEAFF	TGTGCCAGCTTGGAGACAGGGCAAGCTGAAGCTTTCTTT
TRBV14	TRBD2	.	18	TRBJ2-3	CASSQDRDSGGGLDTQYF	TGTGCCAGCAGCCAAGATCGCGATAGCGGGGGGGGTTTAGATACGCAGTATTTT
TRBV7-9	TRBD2	.	14	TRBJ2-5	CASSLVGGGETQYF	TGTGCCAGCAGCTTAGTGGGCGGGGGAGAGACCCAGTACTTC
TRBV19	.	few	16	TRBJ1-4	CASSILWGGRNEKLFF	TGTGCCAGTAGTATTTTGTGGGGAGGGCGAAATGAAAAACTGTTTTTT
TRBV7-2	TRBD2	.	16	TRBJ2-1	CASSLLSSGGVNEQFF	TGTGCCAGCAGCTTGCTAAGTAGCGGGGGGGTCAATGAGCAGTTCTTC
TRBV28	.	.	12	TRBJ2-7	CASTWTGYEQYF	TGTGCCAGCACCTGGACGGGGTACGAGCAGTACTTC
TRBV28	TRBD2	.	18	TRBJ2-5	CASSLFGGTSAFQETQYF	TGTGCCAGCAGTTTATTCGGAGGGACTAGCGCTTTTCAAGAGACCCAGTACTTC
TRBV11-1	.	.	14	TRBJ1-2	CASTPVSGDYGYTF	TGTGCCAGCACCCCTGTTTCCGGAGACTATGGCTACACCTTC
TRBV9	TRBD1	.	11	TRBJ2-7	CASGQGGEQYF	TGTGCCAGTGGACAGGGCGGGGAGCAGTACTTC
TRBV30	.	once	13	TRBJ1-1	CAWSALVRTEAFF	TGTGCCTGGAGCGCACTCGTTCGGACAGAAGCTTTCTTT
TRBV6-5	.	.	13	TRBJ1-5	CATGRDPNQPQHF	TGTGCCACCGGGCGGGATCCCAATCAGCCCCAGCATTTT
TRBV7-2	.	.	13	TRBJ1-1	CASSPTPVPEAFF	TGTGCCAGCAGCCCGACACCCGTTCCTGAAGCTTTCTTT
TRBV19	TRBD1	.	13	TRBJ1-6	CASSGTANSPLHF	TGTGCCAGTAGCGGGACAGCTAATTCACCCCTCCACTTT
TRBV29-1	.	.	13	TRBJ1-4	CSVVRGLNEKLFF	TGCAGCGTTGTCAGGGGCCTTAATGAAAAACTGTTTTTT
TRBV10-1	.	.	15	TRBJ2-3	CASSGDYDNTDTQYF	TGCGCCAGCAGTGGAGACTACGATAACACAGATACGCAGTATTTT
TRBV4-1	TRBD2	.	16	TRBJ2-1	CASSRGLASSYNEQFF	TGCGCCAGCAGCCGAGGACTAGCGAGCTCCTACAATGAGCAGTTCTTC
TRBV5-1	.	.	14	TRBJ1-1	CASSGLTSNTEAFF	TGCGCCAGCAGCGGGTTGACATCGAACACTGAAGCTTTCTTT
TRBV7-2	.	.	15	TRBJ1-3	CASSLVAGSGNTIYF	TGTGCCAGCAGCTTAGTGGCGGGCTCTGGAAACACCATATATTTT